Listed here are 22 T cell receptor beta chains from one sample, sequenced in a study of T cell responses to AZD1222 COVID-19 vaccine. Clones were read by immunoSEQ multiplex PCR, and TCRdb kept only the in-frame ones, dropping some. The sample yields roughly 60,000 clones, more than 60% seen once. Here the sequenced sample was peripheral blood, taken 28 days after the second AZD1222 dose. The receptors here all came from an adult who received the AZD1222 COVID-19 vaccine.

The CDR3 region has the DNA TGCGCCAGCAGTGCCAACAGGGACACTGAAGCTTTCTTT. Encoded protein: CASSANRDTEAFF. The chain recombines TRBV10-2 with TRBJ1-1, with D perhaps TRBD1 (6 bases). V dropped 4 bases and J dropped 3 bases, with 9 bases sitting between them. The CDR3 sequence is 13 residues long. Germline assignment: CDR1 WSHSY and CDR2 SAAADI.

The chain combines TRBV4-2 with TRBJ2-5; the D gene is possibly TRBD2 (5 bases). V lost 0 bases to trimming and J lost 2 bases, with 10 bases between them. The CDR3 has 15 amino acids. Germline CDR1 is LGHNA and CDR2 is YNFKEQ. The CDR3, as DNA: TGTGCCAGCAGCCAAGACGGGGATCTACAAGAGACCCAGTACTTC. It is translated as CASSQDGDLQETQYF.

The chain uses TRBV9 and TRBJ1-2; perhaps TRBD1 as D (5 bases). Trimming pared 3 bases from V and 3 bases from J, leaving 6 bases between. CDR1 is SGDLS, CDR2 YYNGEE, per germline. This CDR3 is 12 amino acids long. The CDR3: CASSATDYGYTF. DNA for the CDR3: TGTGCCAGCAGCGCGACAGACTATGGCTACACCTTC.

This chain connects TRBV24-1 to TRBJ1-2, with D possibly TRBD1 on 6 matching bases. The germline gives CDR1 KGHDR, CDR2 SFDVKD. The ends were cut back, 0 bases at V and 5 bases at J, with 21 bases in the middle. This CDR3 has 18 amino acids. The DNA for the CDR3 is TGTGCCACCAGTGATTTGCCCAAACAGGGACCTAGCGCGTATGGCTACACCTTC. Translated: CATSDLPKQGPSAYGYTF.

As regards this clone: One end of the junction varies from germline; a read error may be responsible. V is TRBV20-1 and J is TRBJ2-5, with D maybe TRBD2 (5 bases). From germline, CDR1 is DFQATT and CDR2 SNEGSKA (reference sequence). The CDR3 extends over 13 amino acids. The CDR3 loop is CSPSRGSRETQYF. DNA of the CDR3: TGCAGTCCTAGTCGGGGAAGCCGTGAGACCCAGTACTTC.

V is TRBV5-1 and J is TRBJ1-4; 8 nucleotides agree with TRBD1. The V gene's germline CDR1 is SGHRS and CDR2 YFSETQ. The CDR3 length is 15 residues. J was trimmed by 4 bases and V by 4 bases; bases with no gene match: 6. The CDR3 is CASSTGGGDNEKLFF. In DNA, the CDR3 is TGCGCCAGCAGCACAGGGGGAGGCGATAATGAAAAACTGTTTTTT.

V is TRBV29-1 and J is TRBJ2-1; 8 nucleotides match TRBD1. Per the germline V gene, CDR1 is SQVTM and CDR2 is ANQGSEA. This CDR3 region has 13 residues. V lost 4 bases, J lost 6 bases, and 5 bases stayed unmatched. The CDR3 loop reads CSVVQGAVNEQFF. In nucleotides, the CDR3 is TGCAGCGTTGTTCAGGGGGCAGTCAATGAGCAGTTCTTC.

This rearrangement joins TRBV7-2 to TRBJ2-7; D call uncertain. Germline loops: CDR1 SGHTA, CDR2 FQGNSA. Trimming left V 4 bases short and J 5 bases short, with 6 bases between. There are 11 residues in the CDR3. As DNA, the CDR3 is TGTGCCAGCAGCTCCAACCACGAGCAGTACTTC. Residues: CASSSNHEQYF. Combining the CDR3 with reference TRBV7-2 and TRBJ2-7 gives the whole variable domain GAGVSQSPSNKVTEKGKDVELRCDPISGHTALYWYRQSLGQGLEFLIYFQGNSAPDKSGLPSDRFSAERTGGSVSTLTIQRTQQEDSAVYLCASSSNHEQYFGPGTRLTVT.

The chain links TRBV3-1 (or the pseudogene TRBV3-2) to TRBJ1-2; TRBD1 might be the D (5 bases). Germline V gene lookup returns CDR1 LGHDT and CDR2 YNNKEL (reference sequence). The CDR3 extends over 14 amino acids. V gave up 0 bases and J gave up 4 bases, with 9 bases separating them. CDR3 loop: CASSQDTGTYGYTF. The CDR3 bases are TGTGCCAGCAGCCAAGATACAGGAACCTATGGCTACACCTTC.

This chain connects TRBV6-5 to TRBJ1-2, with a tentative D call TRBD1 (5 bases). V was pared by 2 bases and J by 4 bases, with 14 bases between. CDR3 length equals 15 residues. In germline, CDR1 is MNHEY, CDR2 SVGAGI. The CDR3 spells CASSYKAGTGYGYTF. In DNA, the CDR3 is TGTGCCAGCAGTTACAAGGCGGGGACGGGCTATGGCTACACCTTC.

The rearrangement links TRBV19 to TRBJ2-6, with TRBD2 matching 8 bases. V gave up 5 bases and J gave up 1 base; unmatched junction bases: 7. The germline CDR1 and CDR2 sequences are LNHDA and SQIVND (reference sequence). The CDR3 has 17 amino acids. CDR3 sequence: CASSRERGPSGANVLTF. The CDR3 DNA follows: TGTGCCAGTAGTCGCGAGCGGGGGCCGTCTGGGGCCAACGTCCTGACTTTC.

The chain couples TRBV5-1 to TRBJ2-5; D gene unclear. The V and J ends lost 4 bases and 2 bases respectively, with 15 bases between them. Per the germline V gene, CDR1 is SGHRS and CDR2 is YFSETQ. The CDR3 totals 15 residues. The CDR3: CASSPRVGSQETQYF. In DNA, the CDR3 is TGCGCCAGCAGCCCCCGGGTAGGTTCTCAAGAGACCCAGTACTTC.

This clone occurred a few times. This chain's CDR3 is CASSQGVRNTEAFF. Written as DNA, the CDR3 is TGTGCCAGCAGCCAAGGGGTGAGGAACACTGAAGCTTTCTTT. This chain links TRBV3-1 (or the pseudogene TRBV3-2) with TRBJ1-1; D unclear. There are 14 residues in the CDR3. Germline V gene data show CDR1 as LGHDT and CDR2 as YNNKEL (reference sequence). Trimming removed 1 base at V and 1 base at J, with 7 bases between.

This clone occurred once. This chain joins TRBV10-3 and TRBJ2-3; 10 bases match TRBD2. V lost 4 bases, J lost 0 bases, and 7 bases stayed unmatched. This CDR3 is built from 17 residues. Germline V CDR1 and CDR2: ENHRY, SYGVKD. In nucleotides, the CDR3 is TGTGCCATCAGTGGCTCCCTAGCGGGGGCTAGCACAGATACGCAGTATTTT. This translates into CAISGSLAGASTDTQYF.

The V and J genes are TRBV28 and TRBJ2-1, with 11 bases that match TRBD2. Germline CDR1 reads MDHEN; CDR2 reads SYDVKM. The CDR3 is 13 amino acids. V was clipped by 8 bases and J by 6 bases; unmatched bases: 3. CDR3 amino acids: CASLAGGLNEQFF. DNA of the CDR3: TGTGCCAGCCTAGCGGGGGGCCTCAATGAGCAGTTCTTC.

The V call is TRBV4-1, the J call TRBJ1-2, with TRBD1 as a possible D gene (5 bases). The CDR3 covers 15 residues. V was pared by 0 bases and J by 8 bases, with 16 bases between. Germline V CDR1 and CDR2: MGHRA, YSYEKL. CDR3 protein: CASSQDPGRRGGYTF. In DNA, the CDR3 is TGCGCCAGCAGCCAAGATCCGGGTCGTCGGGGCGGCTACACCTTC.

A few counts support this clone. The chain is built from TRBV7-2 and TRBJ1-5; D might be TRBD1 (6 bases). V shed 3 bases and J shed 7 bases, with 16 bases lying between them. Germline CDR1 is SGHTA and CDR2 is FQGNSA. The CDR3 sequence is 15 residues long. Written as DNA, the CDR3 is TGTGCCAGCAGCTTTGGGACACTTAATCTACAGCCCCAGCATTTT. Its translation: CASSFGTLNLQPQHF. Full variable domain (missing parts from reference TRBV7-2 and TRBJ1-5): GAGVSQSPSNKVTEKGKDVELRCDPISGHTALYWYRQSLGQGLEFLIYFQGNSAPDKSGLPSDRFSAERTGGSVSTLTIQRTQQEDSAVYLCASSFGTLNLQPQHFGDGTRLSIL.

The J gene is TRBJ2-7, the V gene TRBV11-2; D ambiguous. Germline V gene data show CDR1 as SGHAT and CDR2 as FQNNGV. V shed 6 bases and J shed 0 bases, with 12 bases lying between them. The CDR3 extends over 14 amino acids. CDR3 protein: CASRETFPSYEQYF. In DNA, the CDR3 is TGTGCCAGCAGGGAGACATTTCCCTCCTACGAGCAGTACTTC.

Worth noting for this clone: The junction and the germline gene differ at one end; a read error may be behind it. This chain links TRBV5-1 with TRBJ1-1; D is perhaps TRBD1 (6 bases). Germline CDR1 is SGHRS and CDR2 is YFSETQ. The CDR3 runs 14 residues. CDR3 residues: CASRLDSLNTEAFF. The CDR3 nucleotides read TGCGCCAGCAGGTTGGACAGTTTGAACACTGAAGCTTTCTTT.

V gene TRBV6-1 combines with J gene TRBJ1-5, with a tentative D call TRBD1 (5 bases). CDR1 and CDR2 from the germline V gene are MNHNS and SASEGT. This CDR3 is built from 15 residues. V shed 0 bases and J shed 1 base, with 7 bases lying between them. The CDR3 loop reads CASSEATVSNQPQHF. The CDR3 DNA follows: TGTGCCAGCAGTGAAGCGACAGTCAGCAATCAGCCCCAGCATTTT.

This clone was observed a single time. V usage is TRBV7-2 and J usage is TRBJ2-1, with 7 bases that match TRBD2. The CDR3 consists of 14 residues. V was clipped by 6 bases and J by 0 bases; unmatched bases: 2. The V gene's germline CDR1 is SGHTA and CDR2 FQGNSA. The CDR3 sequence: CASRPGGSYNEQFF. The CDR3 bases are TGTGCCAGCAGGCCGGGAGGCTCCTACAATGAGCAGTTCTTC.

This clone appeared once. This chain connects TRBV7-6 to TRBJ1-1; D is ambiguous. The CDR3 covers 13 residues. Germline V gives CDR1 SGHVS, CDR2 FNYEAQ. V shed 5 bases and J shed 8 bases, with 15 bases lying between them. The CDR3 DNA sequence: TGTGCCAGCAGCCGGGGTATGAACAGCGAAGCTTTCTTT. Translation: CASSRGMNSEAFF.